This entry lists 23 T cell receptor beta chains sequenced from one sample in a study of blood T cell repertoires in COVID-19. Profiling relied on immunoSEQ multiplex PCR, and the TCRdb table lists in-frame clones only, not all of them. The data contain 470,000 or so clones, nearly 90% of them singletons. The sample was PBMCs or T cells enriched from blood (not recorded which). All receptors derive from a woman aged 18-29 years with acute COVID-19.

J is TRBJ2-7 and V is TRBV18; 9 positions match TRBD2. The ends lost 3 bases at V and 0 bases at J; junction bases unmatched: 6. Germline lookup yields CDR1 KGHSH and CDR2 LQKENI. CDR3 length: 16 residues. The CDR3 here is CASSPTSGRSSYEQYF. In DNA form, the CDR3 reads TGTGCCAGCTCACCGACTAGCGGTAGGAGCTCCTACGAGCAGTACTTC. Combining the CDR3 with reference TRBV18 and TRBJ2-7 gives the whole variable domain NAGVMQNPRHLVRRRGQEARLRCSPMKGHSHVYWYRQLPEEGLKFMVYLQKENIIDESGMPKERFSAEFPKEGPSILRIQQVVRGDSAAYFCASSPTSGRSSYEQYFGPGTRLTVT.

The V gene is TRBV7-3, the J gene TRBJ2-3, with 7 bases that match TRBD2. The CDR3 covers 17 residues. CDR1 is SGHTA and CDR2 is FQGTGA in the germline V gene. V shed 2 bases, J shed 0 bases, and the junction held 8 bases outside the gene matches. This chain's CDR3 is CASSLVPAGDSTDTQYF. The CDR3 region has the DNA TGTGCCAGCAGCTTAGTACCCGCGGGGGACAGCACAGATACGCAGTATTTT.

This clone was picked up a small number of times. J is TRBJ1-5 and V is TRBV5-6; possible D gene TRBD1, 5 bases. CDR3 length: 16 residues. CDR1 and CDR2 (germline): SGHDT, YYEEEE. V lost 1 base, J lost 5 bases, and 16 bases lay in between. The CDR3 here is CASSLRFGLGDQPQHF. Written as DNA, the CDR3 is TGTGCCAGCAGCTTGAGGTTCGGGTTAGGGGATCAGCCCCAGCATTTT.

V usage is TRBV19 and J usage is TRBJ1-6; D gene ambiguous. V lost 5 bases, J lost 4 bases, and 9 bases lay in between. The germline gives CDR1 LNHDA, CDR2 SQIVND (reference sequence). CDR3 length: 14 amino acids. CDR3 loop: CASSLSSYNSPLHF. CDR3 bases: TGTGCCAGTAGTCTGTCCTCTTATAATTCACCCCTCCACTTT. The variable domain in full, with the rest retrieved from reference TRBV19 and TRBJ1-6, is DGGITQSPKYLFRKEGQNVTLSCEQNLNHDAMYWYRQDPGQGLRLIYYSQIVNDFQKGDIAEGYSVSREKKESFPLTVTSAQKNPTAFYLCASSLSSYNSPLHFGNGTRLTVT.

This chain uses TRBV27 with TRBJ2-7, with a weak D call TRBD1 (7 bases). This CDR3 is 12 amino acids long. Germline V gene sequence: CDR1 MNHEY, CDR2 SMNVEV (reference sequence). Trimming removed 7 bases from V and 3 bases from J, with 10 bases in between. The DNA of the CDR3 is TGTGCCAGCAAGCAGGGGGGCTACGAGCAGTACTTC. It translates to CASKQGGYEQYF.

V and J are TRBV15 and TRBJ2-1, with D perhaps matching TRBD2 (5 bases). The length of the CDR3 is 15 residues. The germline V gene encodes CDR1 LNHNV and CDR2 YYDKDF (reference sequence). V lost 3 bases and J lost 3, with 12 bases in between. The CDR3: CATSRELGNYNEQFF. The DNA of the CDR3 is TGTGCCACCAGCAGGGAACTAGGTAACTACAATGAGCAGTTCTTC.

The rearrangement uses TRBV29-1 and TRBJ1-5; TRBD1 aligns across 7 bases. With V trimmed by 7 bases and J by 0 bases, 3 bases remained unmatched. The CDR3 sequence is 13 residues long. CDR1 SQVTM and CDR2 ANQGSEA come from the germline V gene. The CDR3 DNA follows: TGCAGCGCCGGGGACAGTAGCAATCAGCCCCAGCATTTT. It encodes CSAGDSSNQPQHF.

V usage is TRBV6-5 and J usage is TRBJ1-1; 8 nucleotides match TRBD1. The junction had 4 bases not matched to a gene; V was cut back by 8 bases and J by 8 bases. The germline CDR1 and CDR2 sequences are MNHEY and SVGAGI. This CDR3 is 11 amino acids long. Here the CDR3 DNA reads TGTGCCAGCTCATGGGACAGGGAAGCTTTCTTT. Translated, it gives CASSWDREAFF.

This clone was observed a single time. Written as DNA, the CDR3 is TGTGCCAGCAGCCTAGAGCCAGGGGCTCGGGGCTCACCCCTCCACTTT. This sequence encodes CASSLEPGARGSPLHF. This chain joins TRBV14 and TRBJ1-6; maybe TRBD1 (6 bases). Trimming removed 4 bases from V and 10 bases from J, with 20 bases in between. The germline gives CDR1 SGHDN, CDR2 FVKESK. The length of the CDR3 is 16 residues. Combining the CDR3 with reference TRBV14 and TRBJ1-6 gives the whole variable domain EAGVTQFPSHSVIEKGQTVTLRCDPISGHDNLYWYRRVMGKEIKFLLHFVKESKQDESGMPNNRFLAERTGGTYSTLKVQPAELEDSGVYFCASSLEPGARGSPLHFGNGTRLTVT.

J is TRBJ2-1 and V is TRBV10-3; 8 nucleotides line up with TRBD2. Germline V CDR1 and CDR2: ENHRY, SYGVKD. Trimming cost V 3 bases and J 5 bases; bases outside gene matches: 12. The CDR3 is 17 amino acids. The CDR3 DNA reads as TGTGCCATCAGTGAAACTAGCAGCGGGAGTTCCGACAATGAGCAGTTCTTC. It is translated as CAISETSSGSSDNEQFF.

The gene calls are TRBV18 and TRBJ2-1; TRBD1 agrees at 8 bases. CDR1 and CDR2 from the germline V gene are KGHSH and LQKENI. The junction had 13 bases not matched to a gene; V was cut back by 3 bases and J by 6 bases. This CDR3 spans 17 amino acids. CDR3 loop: CASSPRSRGQVTNEQFF. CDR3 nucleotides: TGTGCCAGCTCACCGCGATCGAGGGGACAGGTTACCAATGAGCAGTTCTTC.

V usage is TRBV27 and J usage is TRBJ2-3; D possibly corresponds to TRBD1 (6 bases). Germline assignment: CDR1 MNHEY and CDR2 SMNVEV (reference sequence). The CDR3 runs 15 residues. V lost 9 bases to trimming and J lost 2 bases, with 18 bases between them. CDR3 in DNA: TGTGCCAGTAGCCCTGGACAGTCTAACACAGATACGCAGTATTTT. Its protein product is CASSPGQSNTDTQYF.

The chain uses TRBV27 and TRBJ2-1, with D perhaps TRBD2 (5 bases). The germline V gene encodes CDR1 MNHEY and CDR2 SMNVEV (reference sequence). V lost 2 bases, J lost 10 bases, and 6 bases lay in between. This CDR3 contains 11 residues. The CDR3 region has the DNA TGTGCCAGCAGTTTAGCTAGCGAGCAGTTCTTC. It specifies CASSLASEQFF.

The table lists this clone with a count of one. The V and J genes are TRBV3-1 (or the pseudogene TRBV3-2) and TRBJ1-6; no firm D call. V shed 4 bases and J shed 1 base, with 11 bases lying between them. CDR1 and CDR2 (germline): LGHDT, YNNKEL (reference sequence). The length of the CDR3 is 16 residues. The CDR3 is CASSRGSGSYNSPLHF. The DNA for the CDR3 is TGTGCCAGCAGCCGAGGGAGCGGGTCCTATAATTCACCCCTCCACTTT.

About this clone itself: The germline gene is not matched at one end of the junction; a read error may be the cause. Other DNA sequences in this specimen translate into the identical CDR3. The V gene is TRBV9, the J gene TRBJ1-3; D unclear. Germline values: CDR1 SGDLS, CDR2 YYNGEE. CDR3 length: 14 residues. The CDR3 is CASSAGGSGNTIYF. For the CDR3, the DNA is TGTGCCAGCAGCGCGGGAGGCTCTGGAAATACCATATATTTT.

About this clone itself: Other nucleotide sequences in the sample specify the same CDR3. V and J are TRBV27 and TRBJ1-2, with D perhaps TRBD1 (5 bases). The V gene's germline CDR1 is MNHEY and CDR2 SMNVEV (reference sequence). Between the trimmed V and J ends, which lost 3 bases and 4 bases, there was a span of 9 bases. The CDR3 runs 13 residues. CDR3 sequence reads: CASSFQGSYGYTF. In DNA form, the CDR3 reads TGTGCCAGCAGTTTCCAGGGAAGCTATGGCTACACCTTC.

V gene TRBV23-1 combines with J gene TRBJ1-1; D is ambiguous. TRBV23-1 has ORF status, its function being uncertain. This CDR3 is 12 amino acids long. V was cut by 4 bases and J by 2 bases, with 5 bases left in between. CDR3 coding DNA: TGCGCCAGCAGTCCTGTTAACACTGAAGCTTTCTTT. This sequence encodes CASSPVNTEAFF.

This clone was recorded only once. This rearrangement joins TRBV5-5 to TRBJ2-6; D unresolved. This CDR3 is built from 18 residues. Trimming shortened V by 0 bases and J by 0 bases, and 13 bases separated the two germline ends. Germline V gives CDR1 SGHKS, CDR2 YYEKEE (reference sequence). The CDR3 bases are TGTGCCAGCAGCTTGGTGCTGGGCAGATTCTCTGGGGCCAACGTCCTGACTTTC. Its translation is CASSLVLGRFSGANVLTF.

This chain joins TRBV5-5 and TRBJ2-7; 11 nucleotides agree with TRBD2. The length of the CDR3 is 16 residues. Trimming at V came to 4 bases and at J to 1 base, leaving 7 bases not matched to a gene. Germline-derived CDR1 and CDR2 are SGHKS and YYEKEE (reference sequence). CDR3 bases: TGTGCCAGCAGCGCCCGACTAGCGGGATTGTCCTACGAGCAGTACTTC. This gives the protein CASSARLAGLSYEQYF.

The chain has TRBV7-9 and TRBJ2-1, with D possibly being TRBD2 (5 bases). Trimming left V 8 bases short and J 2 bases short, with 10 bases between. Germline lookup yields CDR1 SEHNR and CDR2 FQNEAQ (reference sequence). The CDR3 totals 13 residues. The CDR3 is CASPAGAYNEQFF. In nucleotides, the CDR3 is TGTGCCAGCCCGGCCGGGGCCTACAATGAGCAGTTCTTC.

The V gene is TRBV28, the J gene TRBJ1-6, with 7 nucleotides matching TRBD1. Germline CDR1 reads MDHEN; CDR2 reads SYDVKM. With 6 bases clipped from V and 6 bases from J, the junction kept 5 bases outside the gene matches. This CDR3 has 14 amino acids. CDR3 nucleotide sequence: TGTGCCAGCAGGCTACAGGGGTCTAATTCACCCCTCCACTTT. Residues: CASRLQGSNSPLHF.

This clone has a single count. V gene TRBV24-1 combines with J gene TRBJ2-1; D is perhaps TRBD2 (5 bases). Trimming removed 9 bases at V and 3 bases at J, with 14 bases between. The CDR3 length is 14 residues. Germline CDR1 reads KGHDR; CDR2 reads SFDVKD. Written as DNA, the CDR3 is TGTGCCACCCAAGCGGACCCGGTCTACAATGAGCAGTTCTTC. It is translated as CATQADPVYNEQFF.

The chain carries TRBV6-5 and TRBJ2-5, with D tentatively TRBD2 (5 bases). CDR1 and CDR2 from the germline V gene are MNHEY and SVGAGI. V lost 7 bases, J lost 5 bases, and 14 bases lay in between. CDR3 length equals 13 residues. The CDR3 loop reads CASTSEAQETQYF. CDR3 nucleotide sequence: TGTGCCAGCACATCGGAGGCACAGGAGACCCAGTACTTC.